Shown below are 14 T cell receptor beta chains from a single sample sequenced in a study. TCRdb reprocessed the 5' RACE reads with MiXCR, giving one entry per CDR3 protein. This sample has 50,000 to 65,000 distinct CDR3 sequences; roughly 28% occur once, and the top ten carry about 3%. What was sequenced was tumor-infiltrating memory CD4+ T cells sorted from the breast tumor. Subset here: memory CD4+ T cells, CD4+CD45RO+CD25-. The receptors stem from a female donor with breast cancer.

Note on this clonotype: A read error may explain this, as a much larger clone is one base away. The chain employs TRBV20-1 and TRBJ2-1; D may be TRBD1 (5 bases). Germline CDR1 reads DFQATT; CDR2 reads SNEGSKA (reference sequence). This CDR3 spans 12 amino acids. The chain's CDR3 is CSASRAGNEQSF. Written as DNA, the CDR3 is TGCAGTGCTAGTAGGGCAGGGAATGAGCAGTCCTTC.

The chain combines TRBV28 with TRBJ2-4; TRBD1 is a possible D gene (6 bases). From germline, CDR1 is MDHEN and CDR2 SYDVKM. The CDR3 has 14 amino acids. V lost 7 bases and J 8 bases, leaving 18 bases between the germline ends. This CDR3 is CASTLVAQGDIQYF. CDR3 DNA sequence: TGTGCCAGCACCTTGGTTGCACAGGGTGACATTCAGTACTTC.

The rearrangement links TRBV5-5 to TRBJ2-1, with 12 bases fitting TRBD1. The trim removed 4 bases at V and 8 bases at J, leaving 7 bases unmatched. Germline loops: CDR1 SGHKS, CDR2 YYEKEE (reference sequence). This CDR3 region has 15 residues. The CDR3 region has the DNA TGTGCCAGCAGCCCCGGGACAGGGGGCAGAGATGAGCAGTTCTTC. Translation: CASSPGTGGRDEQFF.

This clonotype occurred many times. The chain joins TRBV10-3 to TRBJ2-1; TRBD2 is a possible D gene (5 bases). The CDR3 is made up of 14 amino acids. V was cut by 1 base and J by 5 bases, with 9 bases left in between. Germline-derived CDR1 and CDR2 are ENHRY and SYGVKD. CDR3 coding DNA: TGTGCCATCAGTGAGTTCGGGGATAACAATGAGCAGTTCTTC. The encoded protein is CAISEFGDNNEQFF.

A few counts support this clonotype. The chain carries TRBV7-2 and TRBJ2-1; the D gene is possibly TRBD2 (5 bases). V was cut by 4 bases and J by 7 bases, with 11 bases left in between. The V gene's germline CDR1 is SGHTA and CDR2 FQGNSA. This CDR3 is 13 amino acids long. CDR3 in amino acids: CASSSGVVNEQFF. The CDR3 DNA reads TGTGCCAGCAGCTCCGGGGTGGTAAATGAGCAGTTCTTC.

This clonotype was picked up a small number of times. The chain recombines TRBV7-2 with TRBJ1-5; D is unresolved. Germline assignment: CDR1 SGHTA and CDR2 FQGNSA. This CDR3 has 12 amino acids. Trimming pared 4 bases from V and 5 bases from J, leaving 6 bases between. As DNA, the CDR3 is TGTGCCAGCAGCTGGGGAGATCAGCCCCAGCATTTT. Translating gives CASSWGDQPQHF.

Concerning this clonotype itself: An end of the junction differs from the germline gene, which may be a read error. V is TRBV24-1 and J is TRBJ2-2; D possibly corresponds to TRBD1 (8 bases). The germline V gene has CDR1 KGHDR and CDR2 SFDVKD. The CDR3 runs 14 residues. The CDR3: CATAGDRYTGELLF. The DNA of the CDR3 is TGTGCCACGGCGGGGGACAGGTACACCGGGGAGCTGCTTTTT.

V gene TRBV7-2 combines with J gene TRBJ2-1; D assignment may be TRBD1 or TRBD2 (6 bases each). The CDR3 is 14 amino acids. The germline V and J ends were trimmed by 5 bases and 7 bases, with 15 bases remaining between them. Germline V lookup: CDR1 SGHTA, CDR2 FQGNSA. The CDR3 here is CASSHEGEVNEQFF. The CDR3 DNA is TGTGCCAGCAGCCACGAGGGGGAGGTGAATGAGCAGTTCTTC.

V and J are TRBV20-1 and TRBJ1-1, with D unclear. The CDR3 covers 13 residues. Germline V gene lookup returns CDR1 DFQATT and CDR2 SNEGSKA (reference sequence). Trimming took off 0 bases at V and 8 bases at J, with 13 bases between the two ends. The CDR3 coding sequence is TGCAGTGCTAGAGATGACCCCCGGGTCGAAGCTTTCTTT. This translates into CSARDDPRVEAFF.

There are a few counts of this clonotype. V gene TRBV6-5 combines with J gene TRBJ1-3; possibly TRBD1 for D (5 bases). Deletions cut 6 bases from V and 0 bases from J, with 15 bases between. CDR1 MNHEY and CDR2 SVGAGI come from the germline V gene. The CDR3 is made up of 16 amino acids. CDR3 DNA sequence: TGTGCCAGCAGACCGGGGACGACTAGCTCTGGAAACACCATATATTTT. It codes for CASRPGTTSSGNTIYF.

This clonotype was seen many times. Written as DNA, the CDR3 is TGCGCCAGCAGCTCGGGGGGCAAAGATACGCAGTATTTT. It translates to CASSSGGKDTQYF. The rearrangement joins TRBV5-1 to TRBJ2-3; D perhaps matches TRBD2 (7 bases). The CDR3 loop spans 13 amino acids. Germline CDR1 and CDR2: SGHRS and YFSETQ. Deletions cut 3 bases from V and 5 bases from J, with 10 bases between.

This clonotype was detected many times. The J gene is TRBJ2-3, the V gene TRBV20-1, with D maybe TRBD2 (6 bases). The CDR3 spans 15 residues. V lost 6 bases and J lost 2, with 18 bases in between. The germline V gene has CDR1 DFQATT and CDR2 SNEGSKA (reference sequence). This chain's CDR3 is CSARMPGLNTDTQYF. As DNA, the CDR3 is TGCAGTGCCCGTATGCCGGGACTTAACACAGATACGCAGTATTTT.

The gene calls are TRBV6-6 and TRBJ1-5, with 9 bases that match TRBD1. Germline CDR1 is MNHNY and CDR2 is SVGAGI (reference sequence). The CDR3 length is 13 residues. V was pared by 9 bases and J by 3 bases, with 3 bases of the junction left unmatched. The CDR3 is CASRDRDNQPQHF. As DNA, the CDR3 is TGTGCCAGTAGGGACAGGGACAATCAGCCCCAGCATTTT.

The chain is built from TRBV4-1 and TRBJ2-7; D unclear. Germline assignment: CDR1 MGHRA and CDR2 YSYEKL. The CDR3 length is 15 residues. The germline V and J ends were trimmed by 4 bases and 0 bases, with 13 bases remaining between them. The CDR3 is CASSPRHLTSYEQYF. DNA for the CDR3: TGCGCCAGCAGCCCACGGCACCTGACCTCCTACGAGCAGTACTTC.